Listed below are T cell receptor beta chains from one sample, sequenced in a study of blood T cells in healthy people across ages. MiXCR was run by TCRdb on the 5' RACE reads, yielding one entry per CDR3 protein. The sample has approximately 1.5 million distinct CDR3 sequences; less than 45% are singletons. Sequencing input: blood. These receptor sequences come from a woman in her late teens or twenties in good health. Both conserved end residues are trimmed from each CDR3.

v_call,j_call,cdr3_aa
TRBV28,TRBJ2-1,ASSTLAVSYNEQF
TRBV29-1,TRBJ2-7,SGLADTYEQY
TRBV7-8,TRBJ2-7,ASNRKNSYEQY
TRBV9,TRBJ1-1,ASSSQGTANTEAF
TRBV7-9,.,ASSVQGLDEQY
TRBV20-1,TRBJ1-5,SATGRIGIGQPQH
TRBV5-6,.,ASSGGRRIYEQY
TRBV11-2,TRBJ2-3,ASSLVGTGGWDTQY
TRBV6-5,TRBJ2-4,ASSSSGGTKNIQY
TRBV14,TRBJ1-1,ASSQDENTEAF
TRBV30,TRBJ1-2,AWTQGPANYGYT
TRBV29-1,TRBJ2-3,SVDSRGGVDTQY
TRBV3-1,TRBJ1-1,ASSRTGISATEAF
TRBV7-2,TRBJ2-7,ASSLDPTRGSSYEQY
TRBV4-1,TRBJ1-1,ASSSWTSANTEAF
TRBV6-2/TRBV6-3,TRBJ1-2,ASSVRGGTYGYT
TRBV12-3/TRBV12-4,TRBJ2-1,ASSFSLDRVKF
TRBV6-2/TRBV6-3,TRBJ2-1,ASSYGGGGEQF
TRBV7-2,TRBJ2-3,ASSILPGTDTQY
TRBV15,TRBJ2-2,ATSREGGVNPGELF
TRBV20-1,TRBJ1-2,SAREWGTRDNYGYT
TRBV5-1,TRBJ2-7,ASGRTGTSYEQY
TRBV11-2,TRBJ2-1,ASSQPIFADPYNEQF
TRBV3-1,TRBJ2-7,ASSLLAGTSGYNEQY
TRBV20-1,TRBJ1-6,SARKGLHSPLH